The 24 T cell receptor beta chains reported below all come from one sample, sequenced in a study of blood T cell repertoires in COVID-19 (dated by TCRdb to the early 2020s). Receptor amplification or capture employed the immunoSEQ multiplex PCR assay. TCRdb limited this immuneACCESS table to in-frame rearrangements with V and J called. A share of clones is missing; checked studies link under half to unresolved V genes, and the rest is unexplained. The sample table holds 360,000 or so clones, of which about nine tenths were seen once. Over 1% of the sample goes to the ten largest clones. Material: PBMCs or T cells enriched from blood (not recorded which). The receptors derive from a woman aged 25 to 39 who had been exposed to COVID-19.

The chain uses TRBV18 and TRBJ1-4; D is perhaps TRBD1 (6 bases). The CDR3 extends over 15 amino acids. Germline CDR1 KGHSH, CDR2 LQKENI. Trimming pared 1 base from V and 0 bases from J, leaving 6 bases between. CDR3 loop: CASSPRTATNEKLFF. CDR3 nucleotide sequence: TGTGCCAGCTCACCACGGACAGCAACTAATGAAAAACTGTTTTTT.

The genes are TRBV28 and TRBJ1-5; 11 bases map to TRBD1. Germline V gene data show CDR1 as MDHEN and CDR2 as SYDVKM. V lost 5 bases, J lost 6 bases, and 9 bases stayed unmatched. This CDR3 is built from 16 residues. In nucleotides, the CDR3 is TGTGCCAGCAGTGACAGGGACAGGGGGTTCGGTCAGCCCCAGCATTTT. Amino acids: CASSDRDRGFGQPQHF. The whole variable domain, filled in from reference TRBV28 and TRBJ1-5, reads DVKVTQSSRYLVKRTGEKVFLECVQDMDHENMFWYRQDPGLGLRLIYFSYDVKMKEKGDIPEGYSVSREKKERFSLILESASTNQTSMYLCASSDRDRGFGQPQHFGDGTRLSIL.

The chain employs TRBV7-2 and TRBJ2-2; perhaps TRBD1 as D (6 bases). CDR1 and CDR2 from the germline V gene are SGHTA and FQGNSA. This CDR3 is 13 amino acids long. V was pared by 11 bases and J by 0 bases, with 10 bases between. DNA for the CDR3: TGTGCCGCCGGGACACCGAACACCGGGGAGCTGTTTTTT. It specifies CAAGTPNTGELFF.

In DNA form, the CDR3 reads TGTGCCAGCAGTTTTTCTGGGGGCGGAATCCGAAGGTATTTT. The encoded protein is CASSFSGGGIRRYF. The chain combines TRBV28 with TRBJ2-3, with TRBD1 as a possible D gene (6 bases). The CDR3 runs 14 residues. The V and J ends lost 3 bases and 14 bases respectively, with 21 bases between them. Germline CDR1 and CDR2: MDHEN and SYDVKM.

This clone has more than one count but fewer than ten. The CDR3 region is CASSLGTDLIYNQPQHF. For the CDR3, the DNA is TGTGCCAGCAGCCTCGGGACAGATCTTATTTACAATCAGCCCCAGCATTTT. The V gene is TRBV7-9, the J gene TRBJ1-5, with TRBD1 matching over 7 bases. There are 17 residues in the CDR3. Unmatched junction bases numbered 13, after V lost 5 bases and J lost 3 bases. Per germline, CDR1 SEHNR and CDR2 FQNEAQ (reference sequence).

This clone occurred a few times. Here the CDR3 DNA reads TGTGCCAGCAGCGGCGCTCTGGGCGGGAGTTCCAACGAGCAGTACTTC. This translates into CASSGALGGSSNEQYF. V and J are TRBV7-9 and TRBJ2-7, with 7 positions matching TRBD2. Trimming at V came to 5 bases and at J to 5 bases, leaving 15 bases not matched to a gene. Germline CDR1 SEHNR, CDR2 FQNEAQ (reference sequence). CDR3 length: 16 residues.

The V gene is TRBV18, the J gene TRBJ1-1; 7 nucleotides agree with TRBD1. Germline V gene data show CDR1 as KGHSH and CDR2 as LQKENI. The CDR3 length is 14 residues. V shed 5 bases and J 3 bases; nucleotides not matched to a gene: 6. CDR3 bases: TGTGCCAGCTCAGCGACCAGGGGGGACACTGAAGCTTTCTTT. Translation gives CASSATRGDTEAFF.

The genes are TRBV4-1 and TRBJ1-2; 9 nucleotides line up with TRBD1. This CDR3 spans 16 amino acids. V trimming: 0 bases; J trimming: 5 bases; junction bases outside the gene matches: 7. Germline CDR1 MGHRA, CDR2 YSYEKL. CDR3: CASSQETTGTGYGYTF. The CDR3 DNA reads as TGCGCCAGCAGCCAAGAAACTACCGGGACAGGGTATGGCTACACCTTC.

This chain uses TRBV29-1 with TRBJ1-1; D is uncertain. CDR1 SQVTM and CDR2 ANQGSEA come from the germline V gene. This CDR3 has 10 amino acids. With 7 bases removed from V and 3 bases from J, the gap between germline ends came to 6 bases. The CDR3, as DNA: TGCAGCGCCGGGGACACTGAAGCTTTCTTT. Its protein product is CSAGDTEAFF. Full variable domain (remainder filled in from reference TRBV29-1 and TRBJ1-1): SAVISQKPSRDICQRGTSLTIQCQVDSQVTMMFWYRQQPGQSLTLIATANQGSEATYESGFVIDKFPISRPNLTFSTLTVSNMSPEDSSIYLCSAGDTEAFFGQGTRLTVV.

The chain joins TRBV10-1 to TRBJ1-4; TRBD1 aligns across 7 bases. The CDR3 consists of 18 residues. Per the germline V gene, CDR1 is WNHNN and CDR2 is SYGVQD (reference sequence). The V segment lost 6 bases and the J segment 2 bases; nucleotides outside the gene matches: 15. The CDR3 DNA is TGCGCCAGCAGGACGTTCCGCGACAGGGCCGGGACTAATGAAAAACTGTTTTTT. Translated: CASRTFRDRAGTNEKLFF.

The chain uses TRBV19 and TRBJ2-1; the match to TRBD2 covers 11 bases. Germline lookup yields CDR1 LNHDA and CDR2 SQIVND (reference sequence). The CDR3 is 15 residues long. V shed 7 bases, J shed 9 bases, and the junction held 11 bases outside the gene matches. The CDR3: CASIPSGRNLGEQFF. CDR3 nucleotides: TGTGCCAGTATACCTAGCGGGAGGAACCTCGGTGAGCAGTTCTTC.

This clone occurred once. This chain joins TRBV25-1 and TRBJ1-1; 9 bases fit TRBD1. The CDR3 runs 14 residues. V was clipped by 7 bases and J by 4 bases; unmatched bases: 7. CDR1 and CDR2 from the germline V gene are MGHDK and SYGVNS. The CDR3 is CASTTGTGSTEAFF. CDR3 DNA sequence: TGTGCCAGCACTACCGGGACAGGGTCCACTGAAGCTTTCTTT.

This rearrangement joins TRBV27 to TRBJ2-1, with TRBD2 matching over 11 bases. V dropped 3 bases and J dropped 2; count of bases not matched to a gene: 3. Germline V gives CDR1 MNHEY, CDR2 SMNVEV (reference sequence). The CDR3 is 16 residues long. The CDR3 DNA sequence: TGTGCCAGCAGTTTGACGACTAGCGGGACCTACAATGAGCAGTTCTTC. This codes for CASSLTTSGTYNEQFF.

The V gene is TRBV19, the J gene TRBJ1-3; 8 nucleotides align to TRBD1. Trimming cost V 6 bases and J 3 bases; bases outside gene matches: 7. Germline V gene sequence: CDR1 LNHDA, CDR2 SQIVND (reference sequence). There are 15 residues in the CDR3. CDR3 bases: TGTGCCAGTAGGGATGGACAGGGCCTTGGAAACACCATATATTTT. Its protein is CASRDGQGLGNTIYF.

This clone has just a few counts. The chain links TRBV19 to TRBJ1-1; D is uncertain. The CDR3 is 13 residues long. CDR1 is LNHDA and CDR2 is SQIVND in the germline V gene (reference sequence). Trimming shortened V by 8 bases and J by 6 bases, and 16 bases separated the two germline ends. CDR3 coding DNA: TGTGCCAGTCGGGAGGGCAGTAGGGCTGAAGCTTTCTTT. This encodes CASREGSRAEAFF.

This clone has just a few counts. This chain joins TRBV12-3 or TRBV12-4 and TRBJ1-2, with 8 bases lining up with TRBD1. The CDR3 runs 13 residues. V shed 6 bases and J 5 bases; nucleotides not matched to a gene: 5. The CDR3 here is CASRTGVSYGYTF. In DNA, the CDR3 is TGTGCCAGCAGGACAGGGGTTAGTTATGGCTACACCTTC.

This clone was detected only a few times. This chain links TRBV7-4 with TRBJ1-5; possible D gene TRBD1, 5 bases. The germline CDR1 and CDR2 sequences are SGHVT and SQSDAQ. Trimming stripped 1 base from V and 3 bases from J, with 25 bases between. The CDR3 has 20 amino acids. The CDR3 DNA reads as TGTGCCAGCAGCTTAGGTGTCGAGGGGAGTCCGGGGGGACTCAATCAGCCCCAGCATTTT. This sequence encodes CASSLGVEGSPGGLNQPQHF. The whole variable domain, remainder taken from reference TRBV7-4 and TRBJ1-5, is GAGVSQSPRYKVAKRGRDVALRCDSISGHVTLYWYRQTLGQGSEVLTYSQSDAQRDKSGRPSGRFSAERPERSVSTLKIQRTEQGDSAVYLCASSLGVEGSPGGLNQPQHFGDGTRLSIL.

This chain connects TRBV3-1 (or the pseudogene TRBV3-2) to TRBJ2-2, with TRBD2 matching over 10 bases. This CDR3 is 16 amino acids long. After removal of 4 bases from V and 6 bases from J, the junction contained 8 bases not matched to a gene. Germline CDR1 reads LGHDT; CDR2 reads YNNKEL (reference sequence). The CDR3 sequence: CASSPQGSGRSGELFF. CDR3 in DNA: TGTGCCAGCAGCCCCCAAGGTAGCGGGAGGTCCGGGGAGCTGTTTTTT.

The chain uses TRBV5-8 and TRBJ2-1; 7 nucleotides line up with TRBD1. J was trimmed by 7 bases and V by 0 bases; bases with no gene match: 4. The CDR3 runs 14 residues. Germline V gives CDR1 SGHTS, CDR2 YDEGEE. The CDR3 protein is CASSLGQGVNEQFF. The CDR3 nucleotides read TGTGCCAGCAGCTTGGGACAGGGAGTGAATGAGCAGTTCTTC. Complete variable domain (other parts from reference TRBV5-8 and TRBJ2-1): EAGVTQSPTHLIKTRGQQATLRCSPISGHTSVYWYQQALGLGLQFLLWYDEGEERNRGNFPPRFSGRQFPNYSSELNVNALELEDSALYLCASSLGQGVNEQFFGPGTRLTVL.

V usage is TRBV7-9 and J usage is TRBJ2-3, with 8 bases that match TRBD2. Trimming cost V 0 bases and J 4 bases; bases outside gene matches: 9. The CDR3 spans 17 residues. CDR1 and CDR2 (germline): SEHNR, FQNEAQ (reference sequence). CDR3 loop: CASSLARGAGEADTQYF. The CDR3, as DNA: TGTGCCAGCAGCTTAGCGCGTGGAGCGGGAGAGGCAGATACGCAGTATTTT.

The V and J genes are TRBV6-5 and TRBJ2-3; TRBD2 is a possible D gene (5 bases). CDR3 length: 16 residues. CDR1 and CDR2 (germline): MNHEY, SVGAGI. V lost 2 bases, J lost 1 base, and 13 bases lay in between. CDR3 amino acids: CASSYGGELGTDTQYF. As DNA, the CDR3 is TGTGCCAGCAGTTACGGTGGGGAGCTGGGCACAGATACGCAGTATTTT.

The chain links TRBV7-8 to TRBJ2-1; tentatively, D is TRBD2 (5 bases). The germline V and J ends were trimmed by 1 base and 0 bases, with 16 bases remaining between them. CDR1 SGHVS and CDR2 FQNEAQ come from the germline V gene. The CDR3 sequence is 18 residues long. CDR3 bases: TGTGCCAGCAGCTTAGTCCTAGCCGGCATAAGCTCCTACAATGAGCAGTTCTTC. This sequence encodes CASSLVLAGISSYNEQFF.

This clone has a single count. Within the sample, other DNA sequences also encode this same CDR3. The gene calls are TRBV29-1 and TRBJ1-1, with D unclear. V was pared by 2 bases and J by 0 bases, with 4 bases between. The CDR3 length is 12 residues. Germline V CDR1 and CDR2: SQVTM, ANQGSEA. Here the CDR3 reads CSVESMNTEAFF. The CDR3 DNA follows: TGCAGCGTTGAATCCATGAACACTGAAGCTTTCTTT.

This rearrangement joins TRBV19 to TRBJ1-5; 9 positions match TRBD1. V shed 2 bases and J 2 bases; nucleotides not matched to a gene: 4. CDR1 and CDR2 (germline): LNHDA, SQIVND (reference sequence). There are 16 residues in the CDR3. The CDR3 DNA is TGTGCCAGTAGTATAAGGACAGGGGCCCGCAATCAGCCCCAGCATTTT. This gives the protein CASSIRTGARNQPQHF.